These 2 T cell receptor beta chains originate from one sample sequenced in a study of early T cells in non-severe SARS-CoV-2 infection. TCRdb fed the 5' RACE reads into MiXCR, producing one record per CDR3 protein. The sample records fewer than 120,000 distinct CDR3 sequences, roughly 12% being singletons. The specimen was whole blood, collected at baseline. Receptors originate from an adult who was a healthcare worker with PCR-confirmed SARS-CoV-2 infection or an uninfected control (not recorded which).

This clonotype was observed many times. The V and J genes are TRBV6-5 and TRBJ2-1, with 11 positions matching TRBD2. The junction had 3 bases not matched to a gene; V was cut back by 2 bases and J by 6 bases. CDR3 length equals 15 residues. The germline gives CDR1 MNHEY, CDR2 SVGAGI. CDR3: CASSYSGTSGNEQFF. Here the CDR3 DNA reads TGTGCCAGCAGTTACAGCGGGACTAGCGGCAATGAGCAGTTCTTC.

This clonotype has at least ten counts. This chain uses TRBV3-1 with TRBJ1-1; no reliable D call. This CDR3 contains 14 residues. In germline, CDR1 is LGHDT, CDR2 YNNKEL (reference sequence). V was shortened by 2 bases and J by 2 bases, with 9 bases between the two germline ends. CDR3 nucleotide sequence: TGTGCCAGCAGCCAATTCACAGTCAACACTGAAGCTTTCTTT. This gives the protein CASSQFTVNTEAFF.